One sample yielded the 30 T cell receptor beta chains listed below, sequenced in a study of cytomegalovirus exposure and HLA in healthy donors. PCR employed 60 Vbeta and 13 Jbeta primers. TCRdb's copy holds only in-frame clones and misses some; the assay was immunoSEQ multiplex PCR. The table shows some 170,000 clones, with almost 80% occurring only once. The sequenced material came from PBMCs. Receptor source: a man between 40 and 49 years old in good health and CMV-seropositive.

The CDR3 here is CASSLRATGDSYEQYF. Written as DNA, the CDR3 is TGTGCCAGCAGCTTGAGAGCGACAGGGGATTCCTACGAGCAGTACTTC. The rearrangement joins TRBV11-3 to TRBJ2-7, with 8 bases identical to TRBD1. Looked up from germline, CDR1 is SGHNT and CDR2 is YENEEA. The ends lost 3 bases at V and 1 base at J; junction bases unmatched: 8. The CDR3 covers 16 residues.

The genes are TRBV29-1 and TRBJ2-3, with 9 bases aligning to TRBD2. Losses at the gene ends were 1 base for V and 6 bases for J; bases not matched to a gene: 8. The germline gives CDR1 SQVTM, CDR2 ANQGSEA. This CDR3 is built from 15 residues. The CDR3 region has the DNA TGCAGCGTTGAAGTCTGGCGGGAGGGCCCCGATACGCAGTATTTT. Amino acids: CSVEVWREGPDTQYF.

V is TRBV2 and J is TRBJ2-7; 7 bases match TRBD1. The CDR3 covers 13 residues. J gave up 7 bases and V 7 bases, and 10 bases lay outside the gene matches. Germline loops: CDR1 SNHLY, CDR2 FYNNEI. The CDR3 DNA is TGTGCCAGCAATGGACAGGCTCTTGGGGAGCAGTACTTC. It codes for CASNGQALGEQYF.

The table lists this clone with a count of one. This sequence joins TRBV30 and TRBJ2-7; no firm D call. The germline V gene encodes CDR1 GTSNPN and CDR2 SVGIG (reference sequence). The CDR3 is made up of 12 amino acids. The V end lost 5 bases, the J end lost 5 bases, and 13 bases lay between the germline ends. CDR3 sequence: CAWGMSGDEQYF. The CDR3 nucleotides read TGTGCCTGGGGTATGTCCGGAGACGAGCAGTACTTC.

The genes are TRBV5-8 and TRBJ2-5; 7 bases agree with TRBD1. The CDR3 extends over 15 amino acids. After removal of 4 bases from V and 5 bases from J, the junction contained 11 bases not matched to a gene. Germline-derived CDR1 and CDR2 are SGHTS and YDEGEE. The CDR3 loop is CASSAHRGWLETQYF. CDR3 coding DNA: TGTGCCAGCAGCGCGCACAGGGGCTGGCTGGAGACCCAGTACTTC.

V is TRBV2 and J is TRBJ2-7, with TRBD2 as a possible D gene (7 bases). The CDR3 has 14 amino acids. Germline CDR1 SNHLY, CDR2 FYNNEI. The V end was cut by 3 bases, the J end by 5 bases, with 14 bases between. The CDR3 spells CASSEGLSGDEQYF. The CDR3 DNA sequence: TGTGCCAGCAGTGAGGGACTATCAGGGGACGAGCAGTACTTC.

The chain carries TRBV7-3 and TRBJ2-5; 9 bases are a match to TRBD1. V shed 5 bases, J shed 5 bases, and the junction held 6 bases outside the gene matches. From germline, CDR1 is SGHTA and CDR2 FQGTGA. The CDR3 runs to 14 residues. The CDR3 reads CASSPGTGRETQYF. The CDR3 DNA sequence: TGTGCCAGCAGCCCAGGGACAGGGAGGGAGACCCAGTACTTC.

V is TRBV9 and J is TRBJ2-3, with 10 bases lining up with TRBD1. V was pared by 0 bases and J by 4 bases, with 5 bases of the junction left unmatched. Germline CDR1 SGDLS, CDR2 YYNGEE. This CDR3 has 16 residues. CDR3 region: CASSVGGTGVPDTQYF. Written as DNA, the CDR3 is TGTGCCAGCAGCGTAGGTGGGACAGGGGTCCCAGATACGCAGTATTTT.

The chain recombines TRBV18 with TRBJ2-5, with 13 bases fitting TRBD2. With V trimmed by 1 base and J by 6 bases, 5 bases remained unmatched. Germline V gene lookup returns CDR1 KGHSH and CDR2 LQKENI. This CDR3 region has 16 residues. CDR3 in DNA: TGTGCCAGCTCACCACAAAGGACTAGCGGGAGTCAGACCCAGTACTTC. It specifies CASSPQRTSGSQTQYF.

This chain joins TRBV2 and TRBJ2-2; 7 bases are shared with TRBD1. The V and J ends lost 8 bases and 2 bases, in that order; junction bases with no gene match: 5. Germline V CDR1 and CDR2: SNHLY, FYNNEI. The CDR3 extends over 14 amino acids. The CDR3 reads CASAGTANTGELFF. CDR3 sequence (DNA): TGTGCCAGCGCAGGGACAGCCAACACCGGGGAGCTGTTTTTT.

The CDR3, as DNA: TGTGCCAGTAGTATGTCGGGGGGCGATGGCTACACCTTC. It encodes CASSMSGGDGYTF. This rearrangement joins TRBV19 to TRBJ1-2; D possibly corresponds to TRBD1 (6 bases). The CDR3 extends over 13 amino acids. Trimming pared 3 bases from V and 6 bases from J, leaving 11 bases between. Germline V gives CDR1 LNHDA, CDR2 SQIVND (reference sequence).

The rearrangement joins TRBV11-3 to TRBJ2-7; 13 nucleotides match TRBD2. Germline-derived CDR1 and CDR2 are SGHNT and YENEEA. V trimming: 5 bases; J trimming: 6 bases; junction bases outside the gene matches: 7. This CDR3 is built from 15 residues. CDR3 region: CASSASGTSGTEQYF. The DNA for the CDR3 is TGTGCCAGCAGCGCAAGCGGGACTAGCGGGACCGAGCAGTACTTC.

Only a few counts were recorded for this clone. The chain uses TRBV10-3 and TRBJ1-5; D call uncertain. Germline CDR1 reads ENHRY; CDR2 reads SYGVKD. The CDR3 extends over 12 amino acids. Deletions cut 0 bases from V and 9 bases from J, with 6 bases between. The CDR3 is CAISESPRPQHF. DNA of the CDR3: TGTGCCATCAGTGAGTCTCCGCGGCCCCAGCATTTT.

The J gene is TRBJ1-5, the V gene TRBV19; a possible D gene is TRBD1 (5 bases). V lost 5 bases to trimming and J lost 2 bases, with 10 bases between them. Germline V gene sequence: CDR1 LNHDA, CDR2 SQIVND (reference sequence). The CDR3 has 14 residues. The CDR3 DNA follows: TGTGCCAGTAGTGTCCAAGGGGGCAATCAGCCCCAGCATTTT. Translating gives CASSVQGGNQPQHF.

V and J are TRBV10-2 and TRBJ2-5, with 10 bases matching TRBD2. The end of the DNA fits TRBJ2-7 better, so the J call may be wrong. This CDR3 contains 17 residues. Germline CDR1 reads WSHSY; CDR2 reads SAAADI. The CDR3 region is CASSDWSSGRQGYEQYF. CDR3 sequence (DNA): TGCGCCAGCAGTGATTGGTCTAGCGGGAGACAGGGGTACGAGCAGTACTTC.

The rearrangement links TRBV19 to TRBJ2-6, with D perhaps matching TRBD1 (7 bases). Deletions cut 9 bases from V and 0 bases from J, with 15 bases between. Germline assignment: CDR1 LNHDA and CDR2 SQIVND (reference sequence). CDR3 length equals 16 residues. The CDR3 loop reads CASDQGGPSGANVLTF. CDR3 sequence (DNA): TGTGCCAGCGACCAGGGGGGACCCTCTGGGGCCAACGTCCTGACTTTC.

This clone was recorded once. The rearrangement uses TRBV29-1 and TRBJ2-7; D is ambiguous. Trimming cost V 0 bases and J 7 bases, with 10 bases left between them. This CDR3 has 12 residues. The germline CDR1 and CDR2 sequences are SQVTM and ANQGSEA. The CDR3 region is CSVEEGAQEQYF. The CDR3 DNA is TGCAGCGTTGAAGAAGGAGCGCAAGAGCAGTACTTC.

The rearrangement joins TRBV11-3 to TRBJ1-1; TRBD1 is a possible D gene (6 bases). CDR3 length: 14 amino acids. Trimming pared 0 bases from V and 9 bases from J, leaving 14 bases between. Per the germline V gene, CDR1 is SGHNT and CDR2 is YENEEA. The CDR3 region has the DNA TGTGCCAGCAGCTTAGATGGGGACAAAAAGAAAGCTTTCTTT. This encodes CASSLDGDKKKAFF.

The chain is built from TRBV6-5 and TRBJ2-2; TRBD2 might be the D (6 bases). V was cut by 2 bases and J by 2 bases, with 12 bases left in between. The germline CDR1 and CDR2 sequences are MNHEY and SVGAGI. The CDR3 loop spans 16 amino acids. The CDR3 DNA reads as TGTGCCAGCAGTTACGACCGGGACTTAAACACCGGGGAGCTGTTTTTT. Its translation: CASSYDRDLNTGELFF.

The chain couples TRBV9 to TRBJ2-1; 9 bases are a match to TRBD2. This CDR3 is built from 14 residues. The germline V gene encodes CDR1 SGDLS and CDR2 YYNGEE. V lost 5 bases, J lost 9 bases, and 9 bases stayed unmatched. The CDR3 protein is CASRLAGDLGEQFF. The DNA of the CDR3 is TGTGCCAGCAGGTTAGCGGGAGACCTGGGTGAGCAGTTCTTC.

The V and J genes are TRBV10-1 and TRBJ2-2; tentative D call: TRBD1 (6 bases). The germline V gene has CDR1 WNHNN and CDR2 SYGVQD (reference sequence). Trimming pared 6 bases from V and 0 bases from J, leaving 11 bases between. The CDR3 is made up of 15 amino acids. CDR3 bases: TGCGCCAGCAGCCCCGGGACACCGAACACCGGGGAGCTGTTTTTT. It is translated as CASSPGTPNTGELFF.

The J gene is TRBJ2-2, the V gene TRBV7-9; maybe TRBD2 (6 bases). V lost 1 base to trimming and J lost 6 bases, with 15 bases between them. In germline, CDR1 is SEHNR, CDR2 FQNEAQ (reference sequence). CDR3 size: 16 residues. Here the CDR3 DNA reads TGTGCCAGCAGCTTAGTAACGGGAGTAGGAGCCGGGGAGCTGTTTTTT. Its protein is CASSLVTGVGAGELFF.

V is TRBV28 and J is TRBJ2-7; 12 bases match TRBD1. Trimming cost V 5 bases and J 5 bases; bases outside gene matches: 7. The CDR3 loop spans 15 amino acids. Per the germline V gene, CDR1 is MDHEN and CDR2 is SYDVKM. As DNA, the CDR3 is TGTGCCAGCAGTACTCCGGGACAGGGGGCCCACGAGCAGTACTTC. Amino acids: CASSTPGQGAHEQYF.

This chain joins TRBV7-9 and TRBJ2-6; D perhaps matches TRBD1 (7 bases). CDR1 is SEHNR, CDR2 FQNEAQ, per germline (reference sequence). CDR3 length: 15 amino acids. V was clipped by 5 bases and J by 7 bases, with 15 bases between them. CDR3: CASSPYGGGANVLTF. The CDR3 nucleotides are TGTGCCAGCAGCCCTTACGGAGGGGGCGCCAACGTCCTGACTTTC. The full variable domain, in which reference TRBV7-9 and TRBJ2-6 provide the parts outside the CDR3, is DTGVSQNPRHKITKRGQNVTFRCDPISEHNRLYWYRQTLGQGPEFLTYFQNEAQLEKSRLLSDRFSAERPKGSFSTLEIQRTEQGDSAMYLCASSPYGGGANVLTFGAGSRLTVL.

V usage is TRBV10-3 and J usage is TRBJ2-1, with D possibly TRBD1 on 6 matching bases. CDR3 size: 15 residues. The V end was cut by 7 bases, the J end by 1 base, with 14 bases between. Germline V gives CDR1 ENHRY, CDR2 SYGVKD. The CDR3 DNA reads TGTGCCATCAAAACACAGGGATTTTCCTACAATGAGCAGTTCTTC. This sequence encodes CAIKTQGFSYNEQFF.

The rearrangement uses TRBV2 and TRBJ1-5; D perhaps matches TRBD1 (5 bases). Germline CDR1 reads SNHLY; CDR2 reads FYNNEI. Trimming left V 2 bases short and J 4 bases short, with 15 bases between. CDR3 length equals 16 residues. CDR3 sequence: CASSEKRSGPNQPQHF. Here the CDR3 DNA reads TGTGCCAGCAGTGAAAAAAGGTCAGGGCCTAATCAGCCCCAGCATTTT.

The genes are TRBV5-1 and TRBJ2-7; TRBD2 matches 7 bases. The trim removed 5 bases at V and 7 bases at J, leaving 12 bases unmatched. The CDR3 is 14 amino acids. Germline V gene lookup returns CDR1 SGHRS and CDR2 YFSETQ. In DNA, the CDR3 is TGCGCCAGCAGTTATGCGGGAGTTGTAGGGGAGCAGTACTTC. Translating gives CASSYAGVVGEQYF. Supplemented by reference TRBV5-1 and TRBJ2-7, the full variable domain reads KAGVTQTPRYLIKTRGQQVTLSCSPISGHRSVSWYQQTPGQGLQFLFEYFSETQRNKGNFPGRFSGRQFSNSRSEMNVSTLELGDSALYLCASSYAGVVGEQYFGPGTRLTVT.

In its sample, this clone was seen once. This chain uses TRBV12-5 with TRBJ1-5, with 8 bases identical to TRBD1. V shed 0 bases, J shed 7 bases, and the junction held 5 bases outside the gene matches. The germline V gene has CDR1 LGHNT and CDR2 FRNRAP. The CDR3 extends over 15 amino acids. The CDR3 sequence is CASGLVTGGGQPQHF. The CDR3 DNA sequence: TGTGCTAGTGGTTTGGTTACAGGGGGGGGCCAGCCCCAGCATTTT. Filled out from reference TRBV12-5 and TRBJ1-5, the complete variable domain reads DARVTQTPRHKVTEMGQEVTMRCQPILGHNTVFWYRQTMMQGLELLAYFRNRAPLDDSGMPKDRFSAEMPDATLATLKIQPSEPRDSAVYFCASGLVTGGGQPQHFGDGTRLSIL.

The chain carries TRBV6-6 and TRBJ1-5; D may be TRBD1 (5 bases). The length of the CDR3 is 15 residues. Trimming pared 0 bases from V and 7 bases from J, leaving 13 bases between. The V gene's germline CDR1 is MNHNY and CDR2 SVGAGI (reference sequence). The CDR3 DNA reads TGTGCCAGCAGTTACTCAGGGGCGGGGAGCCAGCCCCAGCATTTT. Translating it yields CASSYSGAGSQPQHF.

For the CDR3, the DNA is TGTGCCAGTAGTATAGATCCGGAGTACACTGAAGCTTTCTTT. It encodes CASSIDPEYTEAFF. The V call is TRBV19, the J call TRBJ1-1; no definite D call. CDR1 and CDR2 (germline): LNHDA, SQIVND (reference sequence). The V and J ends lost 0 bases and 3 bases respectively, with 8 bases between them. The CDR3 has 14 residues.